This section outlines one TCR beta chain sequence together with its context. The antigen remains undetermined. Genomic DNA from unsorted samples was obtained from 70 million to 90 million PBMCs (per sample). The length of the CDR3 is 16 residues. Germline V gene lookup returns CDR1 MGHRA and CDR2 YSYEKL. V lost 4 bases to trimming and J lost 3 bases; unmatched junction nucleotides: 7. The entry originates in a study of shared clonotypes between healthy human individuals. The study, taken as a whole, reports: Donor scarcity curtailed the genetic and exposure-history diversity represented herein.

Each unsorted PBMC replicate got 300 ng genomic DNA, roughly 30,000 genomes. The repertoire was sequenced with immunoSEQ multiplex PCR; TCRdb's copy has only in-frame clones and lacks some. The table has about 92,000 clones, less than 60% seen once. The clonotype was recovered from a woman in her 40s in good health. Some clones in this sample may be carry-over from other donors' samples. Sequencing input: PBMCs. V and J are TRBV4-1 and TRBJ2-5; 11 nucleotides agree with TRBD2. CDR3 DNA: TGCGCCAGCAGCCTCCGACTAGCGGGAAAAGAAGAGACCCAGTACTTC. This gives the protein CASSLRLAGKEETQYF.